The 19 T cell receptor beta chains given below trace back to one sample, sequenced in a study of cytomegalovirus exposure and HLA in healthy donors. The PCR made use of 60 Vbeta and 13 Jbeta primers. Repertoires were generated with immunoSEQ multiplex PCR, while TCRdb's copy carries only in-frame clones and drops some. The sample consists of around 150,000 clones, 75% to 80% of them appearing once. Input material: PBMCs. The receptors come from a woman in her thirties or forties in good health and CMV-seropositive.

The CDR3 here is CASSPGVLITEAFF. CDR3 sequence (DNA): TGTGCCAGCTCACCGGGAGTGTTGATCACTGAAGCTTTCTTT. The rearrangement links TRBV18 to TRBJ1-1; D remains unclear. Germline CDR1 KGHSH, CDR2 LQKENI. V lost 3 bases and J 4 bases, leaving 12 bases between the germline ends. This CDR3 has 14 residues.

V is TRBV9 and J is TRBJ2-7; 11 nucleotides line up with TRBD2. CDR3 size: 15 residues. CDR1 and CDR2 from the germline V gene are SGDLS and YYNGEE. Unmatched junction bases numbered 6, after V lost 4 bases and J lost 3 bases. The CDR3 nucleotides are TGTGCCAGCAGCACGGGACTAGCGGACTTCTACGAGCAGTACTTC. This encodes CASSTGLADFYEQYF.

The chain carries TRBV11-2 and TRBJ2-5; TRBD1 aligns across 7 bases. V dropped 2 bases and J dropped 2; count of bases not matched to a gene: 11. In germline, CDR1 is SGHAT, CDR2 FQNNGV. CDR3 length: 17 amino acids. The CDR3 region is CASSLPTGRGFQETQYF. Written as DNA, the CDR3 is TGTGCCAGCAGCTTACCGACAGGGAGAGGGTTTCAAGAGACCCAGTACTTC.

V gene TRBV7-9 combines with J gene TRBJ2-6, with 9 nucleotides matching TRBD2. Germline CDR1 SEHNR, CDR2 FQNEAQ (reference sequence). This CDR3 is 16 amino acids long. The CDR3 bases are TGTTCCGTTAGCGGGGGAAACTTCTCTGGGGCCAACGTCCTGACTTTC. It yields the protein CSVSGGNFSGANVLTF. Supplemented by reference TRBV7-9 and TRBJ2-6, the full variable domain reads DTGVSQNPRHKITKRGQNVTFRCDPISEHNRLYWYRQTLGQGPEFLTYFQNEAQLEKSRLLSDRFSAERPKGSFSTLEIQRTEQGDSAMYLCSVSGGNFSGANVLTFGAGSRLTVL.

The chain carries TRBV11-2 and TRBJ1-5; D is uncertain. There are 15 residues in the CDR3. Per germline, CDR1 SGHAT and CDR2 FQNNGV. Trimming pared 5 bases from V and 2 bases from J, leaving 13 bases between. CDR3: CASSPEGVGNQPQHF. In DNA form, the CDR3 reads TGTGCCAGCAGCCCCGAGGGAGTAGGCAATCAGCCCCAGCATTTT.

This clone was counted a few times. The genes are TRBV7-7 and TRBJ2-2; 13 bases are a match to TRBD2. This CDR3 comprises 15 residues. J gave up 6 bases and V 5 bases, and 3 bases lay outside the gene matches. Looked up from germline, CDR1 is SSHAT and CDR2 is FNYEAQ (reference sequence). The CDR3 spells CASSPGLAGAGELFF. CDR3 nucleotide sequence: TGTGCCAGCAGCCCCGGACTAGCGGGAGCCGGGGAGCTGTTTTTT.

The gene calls are TRBV6-5 and TRBJ1-6; weak D call: TRBD1 (5 bases). This CDR3 region has 14 residues. Trimming cost V 8 bases and J 2 bases, with 10 bases left between them. CDR1 and CDR2 from the germline V gene are MNHEY and SVGAGI. The DNA for the CDR3 is TGTGCCAGCGGGGAGGGGACCTATAATTCACCCCTCCACTTT. Translation: CASGEGTYNSPLHF.

As regards this clone: The sample contains more than one DNA sequence encoding this CDR3. This chain connects TRBV2 to TRBJ1-2; D is uncertain. Germline-derived CDR1 and CDR2 are SNHLY and FYNNEI. V was shortened by 3 bases and J by 4 bases, with 9 bases between the two germline ends. CDR3 length equals 13 residues. The CDR3 coding sequence is TGTGCCAGCAGTGATACGGGTAGCTATGGCTACACCTTC. Translated: CASSDTGSYGYTF. Complete variable domain (other parts from reference TRBV2 and TRBJ1-2): EPEVTQTPSHQVTQMGQEVILRCVPISNHLYFYWYRQILGQKVEFLVSFYNNEISEKSEIFDDQFSVERPDGSNFTLKIRSTKLEDSAMYFCASSDTGSYGYTFGSGTRLTVV.

This clone was seen only once. CDR3 bases: TGTGCCACCAGCAGAGCTATACAGGGGAACTATGGCTACACCTTC. This encodes CATSRAIQGNYGYTF. The J gene is TRBJ1-2, the V gene TRBV15, with 7 bases lining up with TRBD1. Unmatched junction bases numbered 4, after V lost 1 base and J lost 2 bases. The CDR3 is 15 residues long. Germline-derived CDR1 and CDR2 are LNHNV and YYDKDF (reference sequence).

The chain combines TRBV5-1 with TRBJ1-1, with 8 bases matching TRBD1. Germline CDR1 SGHRS, CDR2 YFSETQ. The V segment lost 5 bases and the J segment 1 base; nucleotides outside the gene matches: 7. CDR3 length: 15 residues. This CDR3 is CASSPDRGSNTEAFF. In DNA, the CDR3 is TGCGCCAGCAGTCCAGACAGGGGATCGAACACTGAAGCTTTCTTT. Filled out from reference TRBV5-1 and TRBJ1-1, the complete variable domain reads KAGVTQTPRYLIKTRGQQVTLSCSPISGHRSVSWYQQTPGQGLQFLFEYFSETQRNKGNFPGRFSGRQFSNSRSEMNVSTLELGDSALYLCASSPDRGSNTEAFFGQGTRLTVV.

The genes are TRBV7-2 and TRBJ2-5; 7 bases fit TRBD2. The CDR3 loop spans 17 amino acids. The ends lost 7 bases at V and 1 base at J; junction bases unmatched: 15. CDR1 SGHTA and CDR2 FQGNSA come from the germline V gene. Here the CDR3 reads CASTFPTKRGRQETQYF. Written as DNA, the CDR3 is TGTGCCAGCACCTTCCCTACAAAGCGGGGACGCCAAGAGACCCAGTACTTC.

The chain carries TRBV9 and TRBJ2-1; 9 positions match TRBD2. The CDR3 loop spans 15 amino acids. Germline V gene lookup returns CDR1 SGDLS and CDR2 YYNGEE. Trimming at V came to 5 bases and at J to 7 bases, leaving 10 bases not matched to a gene. CDR3 nucleotide sequence: TGTGCCAGCAGGGGTGGGGCTAGCGGGGATAATGAGCAGTTCTTC. Amino acids: CASRGGASGDNEQFF.

The CDR3 spells CASSTRTSPSYEQYF. CDR3 DNA sequence: TGTGCCAGTAGTACCCGGACTAGCCCCTCCTACGAGCAGTACTTC. The chain employs TRBV19 and TRBJ2-7; 8 nucleotides line up with TRBD2. CDR3 length: 15 residues. CDR1 and CDR2 (germline): LNHDA, SQIVND (reference sequence). The V segment lost 4 bases and the J segment 0 bases; nucleotides outside the gene matches: 5.

The table lists this clone with a few counts. Other nucleotide sequences in the sample specify the same CDR3. This chain links TRBV5-1 with TRBJ2-7; maybe TRBD1 (6 bases). Deletions cut 0 bases from V and 1 base from J, with 8 bases between. From germline, CDR1 is SGHRS and CDR2 YFSETQ. This CDR3 contains 14 residues. CDR3 nucleotide sequence: TGCGCCAGCAGCTTGGAAGGGGGTTCCTACGAGCAGTACTTC. Amino acids: CASSLEGGSYEQYF.

The chain couples TRBV30 to TRBJ1-5; D ambiguous. This CDR3 spans 14 amino acids. V was clipped by 0 bases and J by 0 bases, with 6 bases between them. The germline V gene encodes CDR1 GTSNPN and CDR2 SVGIG (reference sequence). The CDR3 is CAWSVTASNQPQHF. Here the CDR3 DNA reads TGTGCCTGGAGTGTAACAGCTAGCAATCAGCCCCAGCATTTT.

The rearrangement uses TRBV19 and TRBJ1-1; D remains unclear. The V and J ends lost 5 bases and 3 bases respectively, with 13 bases between them. Per the germline V gene, CDR1 is LNHDA and CDR2 is SQIVND (reference sequence). The CDR3 has 14 amino acids. The CDR3 region has the DNA TGTGCCAGTAGTGAGCGAGTGAGGGACACTGAAGCTTTCTTT. Translation: CASSERVRDTEAFF.

The rearrangement uses TRBV30 and TRBJ2-7, with a tentative D call TRBD1 (6 bases). CDR1 GTSNPN and CDR2 SVGIG come from the germline V gene (reference sequence). The CDR3 length is 12 residues. Trimming removed 3 bases from V and 6 bases from J, with 12 bases in between. In nucleotides, the CDR3 is TGTGCCTGGAGCGTCACAGGGTCCGAGCAGTACTTC. Translated: CAWSVTGSEQYF.

This clone was observed a single time. The chain uses TRBV10-1 and TRBJ2-3; 9 nucleotides line up with TRBD2. CDR1 and CDR2 from the germline V gene are WNHNN and SYGVQD (reference sequence). V was clipped by 5 bases and J by 4 bases; unmatched bases: 7. The CDR3 is made up of 15 amino acids. The CDR3 coding sequence is TGCGCCAGCAGTTCCGGGACTAGCACCCCAGATACGCAGTATTTT. This translates into CASSSGTSTPDTQYF.

The chain recombines TRBV28 with TRBJ2-3, with D possibly being TRBD1 (6 bases). The ends were cut back, 8 bases at V and 5 bases at J, with 14 bases in the middle. The CDR3 contains 13 residues. The germline gives CDR1 MDHEN, CDR2 SYDVKM. CDR3 protein: CASHNQGRDTQYF. CDR3 bases: TGTGCCAGCCATAATCAGGGGAGAGATACGCAGTATTTT.